Below, 3 T cell receptor beta chains from the same sample are listed, as sequenced in a study of blood T cell repertoires in COVID-19. TCRdb's table, derived via immunoSEQ multiplex PCR, lists solely in-frame clones and lacks some. The table records 120,000 to 150,000 clones, 70% to 85% of them present only once. The sample taken for sequencing was peripheral blood. These receptors were taken from a woman aged 50 to 65 in a cohort sampled during active or convalescent COVID-19.

J is TRBJ1-1 and V is TRBV4-3; 8 bases fit TRBD1. This CDR3 is 13 amino acids long. J lost 11 bases, V lost 0 bases, and 5 bases had no gene match. CDR1 is LGHNA and CDR2 is YSLEER in the germline V gene. CDR3 sequence reads: CASSQDSDRDAFF. Here the CDR3 DNA reads TGCGCCAGCAGCCAAGATTCGGACAGGGATGCTTTCTTT.

The chain uses TRBV19 and TRBJ2-5, with D unresolved. The CDR3 runs to 10 residues. From germline, CDR1 is LNHDA and CDR2 SQIVND (reference sequence). Between the trimmed V and J ends, which lost 5 bases and 5 bases, there was a span of 3 bases. DNA of the CDR3: TGTGCCAGTAGTCGGGAGACCCAGTACTTC. It is translated as CASSRETQYF.

The table lists this clone with a few counts. J is TRBJ2-1 and V is TRBV7-2, with D unresolved. Germline V gives CDR1 SGHTA, CDR2 FQGNSA. This CDR3 comprises 15 residues. The V and J ends lost 5 bases and 10 bases respectively, with 21 bases between them. The CDR3 protein is CASSPPALVTIEQFF. The CDR3 coding sequence is TGTGCCAGCAGCCCCCCGGCCCTAGTGACGATCGAGCAGTTCTTC.